Sequencing of this TCR beta chain was carried out in a study of human T cells and chemical hapten exposure. Study-level information: Alopecia areata, totalis and universalis patients, mostly female, were included.

Unique molecular identifiers were linked by the library to individual cDNA molecules. From the RACE reads, TCRdb called clonotypes with MiXCR, one entry per CDR3 protein. The data contain about 89,000 distinct CDR3 sequences, roughly 13% of them singletons. Time point noted: patch test 3, about 24 weeks after DPC sensitization. Indicated treatment: therapeutic diphenylcyclopropenone sensitization with weekly scalp DPC. This clonotype appeared many times. The CDR3 covers 11 residues. The germline V gene encodes CDR1 DFQATT and CDR2 SNEGSKA (reference sequence). V was trimmed by 2 bases and J by 1 base, leaving 2 bases between them.

The input for sequencing was whole blood, taken in connection with sensitization to the hapten diphenylcyclopropenone (DPC). This receptor was obtained from a woman between 50 and 59 years old with alopecia areata. Some clones in this sample may be carry-over from other donors' samples. The chain joins TRBV20-1 to TRBJ1-2; D ambiguous. CDR3 nucleotide sequence: TGCAGTGCTAGACATAACTATGGCTACACCTTC. Encoded protein: CSARHNYGYTF.